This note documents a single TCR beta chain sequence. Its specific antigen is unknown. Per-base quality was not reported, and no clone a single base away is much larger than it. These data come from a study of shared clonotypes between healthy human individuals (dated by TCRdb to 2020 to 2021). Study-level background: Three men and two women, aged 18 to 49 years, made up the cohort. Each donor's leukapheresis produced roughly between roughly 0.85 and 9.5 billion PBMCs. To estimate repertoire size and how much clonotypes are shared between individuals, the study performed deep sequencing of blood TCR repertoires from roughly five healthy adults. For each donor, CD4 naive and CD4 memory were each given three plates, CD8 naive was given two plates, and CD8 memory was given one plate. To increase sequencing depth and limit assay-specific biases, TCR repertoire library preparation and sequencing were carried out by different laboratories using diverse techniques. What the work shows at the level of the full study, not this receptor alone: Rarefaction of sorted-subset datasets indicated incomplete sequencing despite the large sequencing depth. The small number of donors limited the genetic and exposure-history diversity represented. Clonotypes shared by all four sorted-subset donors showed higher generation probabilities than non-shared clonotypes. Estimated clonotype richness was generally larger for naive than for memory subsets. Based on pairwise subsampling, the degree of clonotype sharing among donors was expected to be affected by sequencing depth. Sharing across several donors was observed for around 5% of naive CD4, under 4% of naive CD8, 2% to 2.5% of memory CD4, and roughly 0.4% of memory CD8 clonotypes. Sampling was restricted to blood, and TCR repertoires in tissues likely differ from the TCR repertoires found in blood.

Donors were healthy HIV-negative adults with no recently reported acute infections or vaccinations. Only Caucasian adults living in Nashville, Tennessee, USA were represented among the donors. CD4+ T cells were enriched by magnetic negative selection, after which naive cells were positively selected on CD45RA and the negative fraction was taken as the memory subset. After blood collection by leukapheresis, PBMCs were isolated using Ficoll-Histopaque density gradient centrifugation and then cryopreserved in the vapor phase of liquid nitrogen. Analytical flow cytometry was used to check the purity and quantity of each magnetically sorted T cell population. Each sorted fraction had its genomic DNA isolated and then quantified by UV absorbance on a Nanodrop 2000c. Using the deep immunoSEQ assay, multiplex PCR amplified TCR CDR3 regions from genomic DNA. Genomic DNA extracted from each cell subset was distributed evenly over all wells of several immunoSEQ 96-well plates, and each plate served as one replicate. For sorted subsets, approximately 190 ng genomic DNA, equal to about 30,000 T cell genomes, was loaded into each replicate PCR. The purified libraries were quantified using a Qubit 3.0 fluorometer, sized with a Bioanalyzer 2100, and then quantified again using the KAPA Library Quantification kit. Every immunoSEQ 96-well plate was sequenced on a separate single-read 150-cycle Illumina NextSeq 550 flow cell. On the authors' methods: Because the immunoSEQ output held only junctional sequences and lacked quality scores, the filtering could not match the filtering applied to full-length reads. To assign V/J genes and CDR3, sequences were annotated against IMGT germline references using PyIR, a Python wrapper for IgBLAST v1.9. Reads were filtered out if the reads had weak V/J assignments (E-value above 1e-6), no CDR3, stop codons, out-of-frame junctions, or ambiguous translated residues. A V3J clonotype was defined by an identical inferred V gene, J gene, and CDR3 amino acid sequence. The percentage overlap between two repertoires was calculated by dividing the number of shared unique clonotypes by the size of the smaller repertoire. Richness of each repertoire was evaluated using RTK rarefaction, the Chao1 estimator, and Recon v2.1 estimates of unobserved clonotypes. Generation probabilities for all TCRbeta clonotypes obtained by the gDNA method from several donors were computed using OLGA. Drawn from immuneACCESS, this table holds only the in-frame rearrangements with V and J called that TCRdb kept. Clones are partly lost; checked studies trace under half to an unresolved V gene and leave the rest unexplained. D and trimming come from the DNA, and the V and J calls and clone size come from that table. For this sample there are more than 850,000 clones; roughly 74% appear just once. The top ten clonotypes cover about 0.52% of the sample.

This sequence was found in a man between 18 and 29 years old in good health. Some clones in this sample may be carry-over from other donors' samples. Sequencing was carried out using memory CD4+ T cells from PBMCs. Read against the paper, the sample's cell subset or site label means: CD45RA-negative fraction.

The CDR3 protein: CASSSPRAETYYNEQFF. The bases are TGTGCCAGCAGCTCTCCCCGGGCGGAGACGTACTACAATGAGCAGTTCTTC. The chain links TRBV7-9 with TRBJ2-1, with the D gene not clear enough to name. Including the terminal cysteine and phenylalanine, the CDR3 comprises 17 residues. CDR3 DNA only is kept here, 51 bases in frame from base 1. Looking up the germline V gene (reference sequence) yields CDR1 SEHNR and CDR2 FQNEAQ. V is reduced by 4 bases and J by 3 bases, leaving a spacing of 19 bases between them.